These 30 T cell receptor delta chains were all obtained from the same sample, sequenced in a study of γδ T cells in repeated Plasmodium falciparum infection. TCRdb reprocessed the multiplex PCR reads through CATT. The sample includes 85,000 to 100,000 delta-chain clones, 0.8% to 1% of them seen just once. Flow sorting of PBMC yielded separate Vgamma9/Vdelta2+ and Vdelta2-negative gammadelta T cell populations for bulk repertoire analysis. Material for sequencing was gamma-delta T cells from blood. These receptors were collected from a pool of human donors (malaria-infected and uninfected, not separated).

This clone occurred many times. The TCRdb record carries a much larger clone's protein, which differs from this DNA's translation at residue 4; a read error is the likely cause, and the protein listed here is the DNA translation. The genes are TRDV2 and TRDJ1; 10 bases align to TRDD3. V shed 5 bases and J 3 bases; nucleotides not matched to a gene: 17. Germline V gene lookup returns CDR1 GEAIGNYY and CDR2 EKD. The CDR3 loop spans 18 amino acids. The CDR3 loop is CACGQHFTGGFMADKLIF. The CDR3, as DNA: TGTGCCTGTGGCCAACATTTTACTGGGGGATTTATGGCCGATAAACTCATCTTT.

This clone was seen repeatedly, ten times or more. It is likely a read error: a sequence one base away is far more abundant. Different DNA sequences within this sample yield the same CDR3. CDR3 sequence reads: CALGMRGIRRVFDKLIF. CDR3 sequence (DNA): TGTGCCCTTGGAATGAGGGGGATACGCCGCGTGTTCGATAAACTCATCTTT. The V call is TRDV1, the J call TRDJ1; 10 positions agree with TRDD3. The CDR3 consists of 17 residues. Looked up from germline, CDR1 is TSWWSYY and CDR2 is QGS.

For this clone: This DNA translates differently at residue 3 from the TCRdb protein, which is that of a much larger clone; a read error is likely, and the protein shown is the DNA's own translation. This chain joins TRDV2 and TRDJ3; the match to TRDD3 covers 8 bases. In the absence of a J gene in TCRdb, the DNA was matched to germline to assign it here. CDR1 is GEAIGNYY, CDR2 EKD, per germline. The CDR3 is made up of 19 amino acids. This CDR3 reads CARDTGGIRGSWDTRQMFF. The CDR3, as DNA: TGTGCCCGTGACACCGGCGGGATACGGGGATCCTGGGACACCCGACAGATGTTTTTC.

Concerning this clone itself: This sequence is one base from a far larger clone and is likely a read error. This sample also contains other DNA sequences that code for the same CDR3. The chain recombines TRDV1 with TRDJ1; 12 bases line up with TRDD3. This CDR3 comprises 17 residues. Per germline, CDR1 TSWWSYY and CDR2 QGS. CDR3 region: CALGELSSFWGIRRLIF. The CDR3 DNA follows: TGCGCTCTTGGGGAACTCTCGTCATTCTGGGGGATACGACGCCTCATCTTT.

This clone was detected only a few times. A far larger clone is one base from this, pointing to a likely read error. The sample carries other DNA sequences with the same CDR3. The DNA of the CDR3 is TGTGCTCTCATCACGAATTGGGGGGGATACCCAGCCTTGACAGCACAACTCTTCTTT. It specifies CALITNWGGYPALTAQLFF. The J gene is TRDJ2, the V gene TRDV1; TRDD3 agrees at 9 bases. J lost 2 bases, V lost 9 bases, and 19 bases had no gene match. Germline CDR1 TSWWSYY, CDR2 QGS. The length of the CDR3 is 19 residues.

This clone has just a few counts. This DNA's translation differs at residue 6 from TCRdb's protein, which comes from a much larger clone; a read error is likely, and the protein shown is translated from the DNA. The CDR3 sequence: CACDTIGPTGDTTDKLIF. Written as DNA, the CDR3 is TGTGCCTGTGACACCATCGGACCTACTGGGGATACCACCGATAAACTCATCTTT. This chain uses TRDV2 with TRDJ1; TRDD3 aligns across 8 bases. The CDR3 runs to 18 residues. V lost 0 bases to trimming and J lost 1 base; unmatched junction nucleotides: 12. Germline V CDR1 and CDR2: GEAIGNYY, EKD.

This clone has more than one count but fewer than ten. The protein TCRdb gives is from a much larger clone and does not agree with this DNA's translation at residue 12, likely a read error; the protein shown here comes from the DNA. The chain employs TRDV1 and TRDJ1; D possibly corresponds to TRDD2 (6 bases). TCRdb gives no J gene; it was assigned here by matching the DNA to germline. Looked up from germline, CDR1 is TSWWSYY and CDR2 is QGS. Trimming cost V 2 bases and J 0 bases, with 31 bases left between them. This CDR3 spans 22 amino acids. DNA for the CDR3: TGTGCTCTTGGGGAATCTAAAAATGAGGGGGCGTCACTCCTACCTTACACCGATAAACTCATCTTT. Translation gives CALGESKNEGASLLPYTDKLIF.

This clone was picked up a small number of times. TCRdb pairs this DNA with a much larger clone's protein that differs at residue 16, likely a read error; the protein shown was translated from the DNA. This chain links TRDV1 with TRDJ1, with a possible D match to TRDD3 (5 bases). TCRdb gives no J gene; it was assigned here by matching the DNA to germline. Germline V lookup: CDR1 TSWWSYY, CDR2 QGS. The V gene lost 0 bases and the J gene lost 9 bases, with 29 bases spanning the gap. The CDR3 has 19 amino acids. The CDR3 nucleotides read TGTGCTCTTGGGGAACTAGGGGGTACAGAGTCTTACCCTTGGGATGAACTCATCTTT. It translates to CALGELGGTESYPWDELIF.

This clone has at least ten counts. The chain links TRDV2 to TRDJ1, with 10 bases matching TRDD3. CDR1 and CDR2 (germline): GEAIGNYY, EKD. There are 17 residues in the CDR3. J lost 0 bases, V lost 4 bases, and 10 bases had no gene match. The CDR3 DNA reads as TGTGCCTGTGAGTATGTGACTGGGGGATTGTACACCGATAAACTCATCTTT. This sequence encodes CACEYVTGGLYTDKLIF.

Notes on this clone: TCRdb shows a much larger clone's protein in place of this DNA's translation, and the two differ at residue 17, likely through a read error; the protein shown is translated from the DNA. V usage is TRDV1 and J usage is TRDJ1; no definite D call. No J segment appears in TCRdb, so it was assigned here by matching the sequence to germline. Germline CDR1 TSWWSYY, CDR2 QGS. The CDR3 sequence is 20 residues long. CDR3 amino acids: CALGERQTPGVLLHTDELIF. The CDR3, as DNA: TGTGCTCTTGGGGAAAGACAAACCCCAGGAGTACTTCTCCACACCGATGAACTCATCTTT.

Only a few counts were recorded for this clone. The TCRdb protein, from a much larger clone, departs from this DNA's translation at residue 4, likely by read error; the protein shown derives from the DNA. CDR3 sequence: CACGQLGAPYTDKLIF. DNA of the CDR3: TGTGCCTGTGGGCAACTGGGGGCCCCGTACACCGATAAACTCATCTTT. The chain combines TRDV2 with TRDJ1; 8 nucleotides line up with TRDD3. TCRdb does not report a J gene; here it was assigned by matching the DNA to germline references. J gave up 0 bases and V 5 bases, and 10 bases lay outside the gene matches. Germline CDR1 GEAIGNYY, CDR2 EKD. CDR3 length equals 16 residues.

In its sample, this clone was seen a few times. Only one base separates this from a far larger clonotype, so it likely reflects a read error. Additional DNA sequences in this sample encode the identical CDR3. The chain recombines TRDV2 with TRDJ1, with 8 bases fitting TRDD3. As TCRdb names no J gene, one was assigned here on the basis of a DNA match to germline. The CDR3 length is 17 residues. The germline gives CDR1 GEAIGNYY, CDR2 EKD. The DNA of the CDR3 is TGCGCCGGCAGACAATTACTGGGGGGGACTAACACCGATAAACTCATCTTT. Amino acids: CAGRQLLGGTNTDKLIF.

A remark on this clone: A far more abundant clone sits one base away, making this likely a read error. The sample has other DNA sequences that encode this CDR3 too. V gene TRDV1 combines with J gene TRDJ1; the D call may be TRDD2 or TRDD3 (5 bases each). TCRdb is silent on the J gene; assignment here came from matching the DNA to germline. From germline, CDR1 is TSWWSYY and CDR2 QGS. V was pared by 3 bases and J by 1 base, with 42 bases between. CDR3 length equals 25 residues. CDR3 DNA: TGTGCTCTTGGGGACTTAAGGCCCATCCCTACGAGAATGGGGAGGGCTTATAACTCCACCGATAAACTCATCTTT. It is translated as CALGDLRPIPTRMGRAYNSTDKLIF.

This clone appeared many times. This chain uses TRDV2 with TRDJ1, with TRDD3 matching over 9 bases. Per germline, CDR1 GEAIGNYY and CDR2 EKD. Losses at the gene ends were 3 bases for V and 0 bases for J; bases not matched to a gene: 7. The CDR3 is made up of 16 amino acids. Here the CDR3 reads CACDHVMGDNTDKLIF. For the CDR3, the DNA is TGTGCCTGTGACCATGTTATGGGGGATAACACCGATAAACTCATCTTT.

As concerns this clone: TCRdb's entry gives the protein of a much larger clone, which mismatches this DNA's translation at residue 6, likely from a read error; the protein reported here is translated from the DNA. V usage is TRDV2 and J usage is TRDJ1; D possibly corresponds to TRDD3 (6 bases). The CDR3 totals 18 residues. V lost 0 bases to trimming and J lost 0 bases, with 19 bases between them. The germline V gene has CDR1 GEAIGNYY and CDR2 EKD. CDR3 amino acids: CACDTEGGTSGNTDKLIF. For the CDR3, the DNA is TGTGCCTGTGACACCGAGGGGGGGACTTCGGGGAACACCGATAAACTCATCTTT.

Only a few counts were recorded for this clone. The TCRdb protein comes from a much larger clone and disagrees with this DNA's translation at residue 3, likely due to a read error; the protein given here is derived from the DNA. This chain links TRDV2 with TRDJ3; 8 bases match TRDD3. No J segment appears in TCRdb, so it was assigned here by matching the sequence to germline. The V gene's germline CDR1 is GEAIGNYY and CDR2 EKD. The CDR3 totals 18 residues. CDR3 nucleotide sequence: TGTGCCAGTGATGGTACTGGGGGCCGCTCCTGGGACACCCGACAGATGTTTTTC. It yields the protein CASDGTGGRSWDTRQMFF.

Comment on this clone: TCRdb assigns this DNA the protein of a much larger clone, which departs from its translation at residue 14; this likely reflects a read error, and the protein shown comes from translating the DNA. The V gene call reads TRDV2; no J gene was called; TRDD3, the D gene given by the table, was not confirmed from the DNA. CDR1 is GEAIGNYY and CDR2 is EKD in the germline V gene. The CDR3 totals 16 residues. For the CDR3, the DNA is TGTGCCTGTGACACCGTGGGGGATACGGAGCCCGATAAACCCATCTTT. Encoded protein: CACDTVGDTEPDKPIF.

This clone was counted only a few times. This DNA translates differently at residue 5 from the TCRdb protein, which is that of a much larger clone; a read error is likely, and the protein shown is the DNA's own translation. The V and J genes are TRDV1 and TRDJ1; D gene uncertain. The J gene was not available in TCRdb and was assigned here by matching the DNA to germline segments. There are 21 residues in the CDR3. Germline V CDR1 and CDR2: TSWWSYY, QGS. Trimming removed 4 bases at V and 0 bases at J, with 30 bases between. The DNA of the CDR3 is TGTGCTCTTGGGGTACTTTTTCTACCGAACTCCGATCGTGCGGACACCGATAAACTCATCTTT. Its protein product is CALGVLFLPNSDRADTDKLIF.

This clone was counted a few times. TCRdb's protein for this DNA is that of a much larger clone and differs from the translation at residue 5, likely a read error; the protein shown is the DNA translation. The chain recombines TRDV1 with TRDJ1, with 7 bases lining up with TRDD3. This CDR3 spans 18 amino acids. The germline CDR1 and CDR2 sequences are TSWWSYY and QGS. V gave up 4 bases and J gave up 8 bases; unmatched junction bases: 22. CDR3 residues: CALGGLNRGGSLDGKLIF. In DNA form, the CDR3 reads TGTGCTCTTGGGGGCCTAAACAGGGGGGGATCATTAGACGGAAAACTCATCTTT.

In this sample, this clone turned up a few times. The likely explanation is a read error, given a far larger clone one base away. The sample holds other DNA sequences that translate to the same CDR3. The J gene is TRDJ1, the V gene TRDV1; the match to TRDD3 covers 9 bases. Because TCRdb records no J gene, it was assigned here through a match of the DNA to germline. CDR3 length: 25 residues. The V segment lost 3 bases and the J segment 1 base; nucleotides outside the gene matches: 33. CDR1 and CDR2 (germline): TSWWSYY, QGS. CDR3: CALGELFEGPFPRRGYDGGTDKLIF. The CDR3 nucleotides are TGTGCTCTTGGGGAGCTATTTGAGGGGCCCTTCCCGAGAAGGGGATACGATGGGGGCACCGATAAACTCATCTTT.

Details on this clone: Translating this DNA gives a protein that differs at residue 8 from the TCRdb one, which belongs to a much larger clone; a read error is likely, and the protein shown is this translation. The chain has TRDV1 and TRDJ1; TRDD3 matches 8 bases. TCRdb offers no J gene call, so here the DNA was matched to germline to obtain one. This CDR3 has 20 amino acids. CDR1 is TSWWSYY and CDR2 is QGS in the germline V gene. The trim removed 11 bases at V and 2 bases at J, leaving 28 bases unmatched. This CDR3 is CALGGSTLPVLLGDTDKLIF. CDR3 nucleotides: TGTGCTTTAGGGGGCTCGACTCTCCCCGTACTGTTGGGGGATACCGATAAACTCATCTTT.

Ten or more counts support this clone. V usage is TRDV1 and J usage is TRDJ1, with TRDD3 matching 9 bases. Trimming removed 7 bases from V and 0 bases from J; junction bases left unmatched: 9. The CDR3 contains 16 residues. Germline values: CDR1 TSWWSYY, CDR2 QGS. CDR3 region: CALDTGGHRHTDKLIF. In DNA, the CDR3 is TGTGCTCTTGATACTGGGGGACACAGACACACCGATAAACTCATCTTT.

This clone was found a few times. This may come from a read error, since a much larger clone is one base off. The J gene is TRDJ1, the V gene TRDV1, with D maybe TRDD2 (6 bases). TCRdb carries no J gene annotation; the J gene was assigned here by matching the DNA with germline. Germline V lookup: CDR1 TSWWSYY, CDR2 QGS. The CDR3 runs 22 residues. DNA for the CDR3: TGTGCTCTTGGGGAATTTAGGGTTCCTAATTTGACCGGGGGTTCGTACACTGATAAACTCATCTTT. Amino acids: CALGEFRVPNLTGGSYTDKLIF.

Concerning this clone itself: The protein TCRdb lists belongs to a much larger clone and differs from this DNA's translation at residue 15, which points to a read error; the protein shown is made from the DNA. This chain uses TRDV1 with TRDJ1; 11 bases align to TRDD3. The CDR3 is 18 residues long. Germline assignment: CDR1 TSWWSYY and CDR2 QGS. CDR3 DNA: TGTGCTCTTATTCCTACGCTGGGGGATACCCCGTACACCGATAGACTCATCTTC. Its protein is CALIPTLGDTPYTDRLIF.

With respect to this clone: A far larger clone lies a single base away; this is likely a read error. Other nucleotide sequences in the sample specify the same CDR3. This chain connects TRDV1 to TRDJ1; the D call may be TRDD2 or TRDD3 (6 bases each). The germline V gene has CDR1 TSWWSYY and CDR2 QGS. This CDR3 comprises 18 residues. For the CDR3, the DNA is TGTGCTCTTGGGGAACTAAGTCCTACGGAGGATACAACCGATAAACTTATCTTT. It is translated as CALGELSPTEDTTDKLIF.

As concerns this clone: One base separates it from a far larger clone, so it is likely a read error. Other DNA sequences in the sample encode the same CDR3. This chain links TRDV2 with TRDJ1; 11 bases match TRDD3. CDR3 length equals 16 residues. Per the germline V gene, CDR1 is GEAIGNYY and CDR2 is EKD. The CDR3 DNA reads as TGTGCATCTCCCCTCAACGTACTGGGGGATATATTGGAACTCATCTTT. Protein product: CASPLNVLGDILELIF.

To note about this clone: Translating this DNA gives a protein that differs at residue 11 from the TCRdb one, which belongs to a much larger clone; a read error is likely, and the protein shown is this translation. The rearrangement links TRDV1 to TRDJ1; tentative D call: TRDD3 (6 bases). In the absence of a J gene in TCRdb, the DNA was matched to germline to assign it here. Germline CDR1 and CDR2: TSWWSYY and QGS. V lost 9 bases and J 3 bases, leaving 23 bases between the germline ends. The CDR3 runs 16 residues. Written as DNA, the CDR3 is TGTGCTCTGGAGGAAGCAGGGGTGGGGGTCGCCGATAAACTCATCTTT. Its protein product is CALEEAGVGVADKLIF.

This clone has a handful of counts. TCRdb's protein for this DNA is that of a much larger clone and differs from the translation at residue 17, likely a read error; the protein shown is the DNA translation. The V segment is TRDV1, and no J call was made. This CDR3 spans 18 amino acids. Germline loops: CDR1 TSWWSYY, CDR2 QGS. This CDR3 is CALAASLFPGGCTDKLTF. The CDR3, as DNA: TGTGCTCTTGCGGCCTCATTATTCCCAGGTGGCTGCACCGATAAACTCACCTTT.

This clone was counted only a few times. TCRdb has a much larger clone's protein, which differs at residue 14 from the translation of this DNA, likely because of a read error; what is shown is the protein translated from the DNA. The V gene is TRDV1, the J gene TRDJ1, with D perhaps TRDD3 (5 bases). V was trimmed by 1 base and J by 0 bases, leaving 39 bases between them. Germline CDR1 is TSWWSYY and CDR2 is QGS. This CDR3 contains 25 residues. DNA for the CDR3: TGTGCTCTTGGGGAACCCCCCCTCAGTCCGCTAGAATGGAGTTACTGGTCGCCCTACACCGATAAACTCATCTTT. Protein product: CALGEPPLSPLEWSYWSPYTDKLIF.

This clone has only a few counts. A read error likely explains this, since a far larger clone differs by one base. Other DNA sequences in this sample translate to the same CDR3. The V gene is TRDV2, the J gene TRDJ1; D uncertain. The CDR3 has 16 residues. Per the germline V gene, CDR1 is GEAIGNYY and CDR2 is EKD. For the CDR3, the DNA is TGTGCCTGTGACACCGTCTCCCAAGCCGACACCGATAAACTGATCTTT. Residues: CACDTVSQADTDKLIF.